This section outlines one TCR beta chain sequence together with its context. Its antigen remains unidentified. This sample was included in a study of monozygotic twins with inflammatory bowel disease. Every TCR library drew on approximately 3.5 ug of total RNA. Researchers used template switching to add UMIs featuring a 6-nucleotide sample barcode. TCRdb derives one entry per CDR3 protein from the 5' RACE reads, leaving out DNA. Its table lists about 450,000 distinct CDR3 sequences. Study-wide findings and caveats: With others, IBD patients shared fewer clonotypes than healthy twins did, especially with disease activity.

The CDR3 is 13 residues long. The germline V gene has CDR1 SEHNR and CDR2 FQNEAQ (reference sequence). The sequenced sample was blood. The sequence came from a human donor with ulcerative colitis or Crohn's disease, or a healthy co-twin of an affected twin (not recorded which). This sequence joins TRBV7-9 and TRBJ2-1; checking the TCRdb D call of TRBD2 is not possible without DNA. CDR3 in amino acids: CASSRGLANEQFF.